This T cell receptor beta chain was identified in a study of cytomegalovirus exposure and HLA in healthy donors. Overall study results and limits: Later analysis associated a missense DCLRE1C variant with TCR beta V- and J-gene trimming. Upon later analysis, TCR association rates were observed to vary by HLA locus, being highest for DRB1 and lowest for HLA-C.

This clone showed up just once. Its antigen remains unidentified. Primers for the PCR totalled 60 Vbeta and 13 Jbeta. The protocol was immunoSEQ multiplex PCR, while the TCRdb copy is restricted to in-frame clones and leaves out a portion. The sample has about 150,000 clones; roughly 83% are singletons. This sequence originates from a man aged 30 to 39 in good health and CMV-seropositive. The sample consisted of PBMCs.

CDR3 bases: TGTGCCAGCAGCCCCGGGACAAACTACGAGCAGTACTTC. Its protein product is CASSPGTNYEQYF. The chain has TRBV5-6 and TRBJ2-7; D may be TRBD1 (6 bases). Trimming removed 4 bases from V and 3 bases from J, with 11 bases in between. The V gene's germline CDR1 is SGHDT and CDR2 YYEEEE. CDR3 size: 13 residues.